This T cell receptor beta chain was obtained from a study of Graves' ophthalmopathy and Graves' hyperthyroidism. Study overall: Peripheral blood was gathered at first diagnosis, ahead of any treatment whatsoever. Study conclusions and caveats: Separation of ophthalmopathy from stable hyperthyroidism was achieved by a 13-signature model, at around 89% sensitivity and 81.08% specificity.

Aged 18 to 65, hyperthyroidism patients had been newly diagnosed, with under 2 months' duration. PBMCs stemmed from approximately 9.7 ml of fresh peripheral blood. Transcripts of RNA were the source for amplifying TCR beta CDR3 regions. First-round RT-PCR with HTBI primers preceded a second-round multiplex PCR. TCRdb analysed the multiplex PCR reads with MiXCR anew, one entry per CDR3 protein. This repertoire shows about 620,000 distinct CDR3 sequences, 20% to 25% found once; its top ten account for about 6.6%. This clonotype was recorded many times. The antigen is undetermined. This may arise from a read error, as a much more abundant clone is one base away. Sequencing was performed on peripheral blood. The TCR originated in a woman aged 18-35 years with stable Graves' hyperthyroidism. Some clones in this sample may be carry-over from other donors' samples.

The CDR3 DNA reads TGCAGTGCTACGGGACTAGACCACGAGCAGCACTTC. Its translation: CSATGLDHEQHF. The chain carries TRBV20-1 and TRBJ2-7; 8 bases fit TRBD2. This CDR3 has 12 amino acids. The germline V gene encodes CDR1 DFQATT and CDR2 SNEGSKA (reference sequence).